The 22 T cell receptor beta chains reported below all come from one sample, sequenced in a study of T and B cells in COVID-19 patients. TRB rearrangements were amplified by multiplex PCR with BIOMED2 TRB-A/B primers. TCRdb ran MiXCR on the multiplex PCR reads and lists one entry per CDR3 protein. Of around 5,000 distinct CDR3 sequences in the sample, around 29% are singletons; the top ten hold roughly 35%. Each TRB amplification used about 220-500 ng of genomic DNA from blood. Sequencing was performed on blood. These receptors originate from a human donor with active COVID-19.

The CDR3 DNA is TGTGCCAGCTCCGGACTAGCGAGGACCTACGAGCAGTACTTC. Its translation: CASSGLARTYEQYF. J is TRBJ2-7 and V is TRBV18; 9 bases are a match to TRBD2. This CDR3 is 14 amino acids long. In germline, CDR1 is KGHSH, CDR2 LQKENI. V shed 6 bases and J 2 bases; nucleotides not matched to a gene: 5.

A remark on this clonotype: It may be a read error: a sequence one base away is much more abundant. The CDR3 DNA sequence: TGTGCCATCAGTAGACAGGTCCCATCCTACGAGCAGTACTTC. Amino acids: CAISRQVPSYEQYF. This rearrangement joins TRBV10-3 to TRBJ2-7, with D possibly matching TRBD1 (6 bases). The CDR3 has 14 residues. Per the germline V gene, CDR1 is ENHRY and CDR2 is SYGVKD. Trimming took 5 bases from V and 1 from J, leaving 12 bases between them.

The chain uses TRBV10-3 and TRBJ2-7, with TRBD2 matching over 10 bases. CDR1 ENHRY and CDR2 SYGVKD come from the germline V gene. This CDR3 is built from 14 residues. V was clipped by 4 bases and J by 4 bases; unmatched bases: 4. The CDR3 sequence is CAISVGTSVYEQYF. DNA for the CDR3: TGTGCCATCAGTGTCGGGACTAGCGTATACGAGCAGTACTTC.

This clonotype rates as medium-sized. This chain uses TRBV6-1 with TRBJ2-1; D is uncertain. Trimming left V 3 bases short and J 4 bases short, with 4 bases between. Per the germline V gene, CDR1 is MNHNS and CDR2 is SASEGT. This CDR3 region has 12 residues. The CDR3: CASSDRYNEQFF. CDR3 DNA sequence: TGTGCCAGCAGTGACAGATACAATGAGCAGTTCTTC.

This clonotype was seen only a few times. This chain joins TRBV20-1 and TRBJ1-2; no definite D call. The CDR3 is made up of 11 amino acids. CDR1 and CDR2 (germline): DFQATT, SNEGSKA (reference sequence). The V and J ends lost 4 bases and 0 bases respectively, with 3 bases between them. This CDR3 reads CSANANYGYTF. In DNA, the CDR3 is TGCAGTGCTAACGCTAACTATGGCTACACCTTC.

The rearrangement joins TRBV5-1 to TRBJ1-1; 8 nucleotides match TRBD1. Trimming took 4 bases from V and 4 from J; bases not matched to a gene: 6. The CDR3 runs to 14 residues. Germline V gives CDR1 SGHRS, CDR2 YFSETQ. As DNA, the CDR3 is TGCGCCAGCAGCACGGACAGGGTTGCCACTGAAGCTTTCTTT. Its protein product is CASSTDRVATEAFF.

This sequence joins TRBV19 and TRBJ2-5, with 13 bases aligning to TRBD2. The CDR3 extends over 17 amino acids. V lost 7 bases and J lost 2; bases outside the gene matches: 10. Per the germline V gene, CDR1 is LNHDA and CDR2 is SQIVND (reference sequence). This chain's CDR3 is CASTRTSGRRRQETQYF. For the CDR3, the DNA is TGTGCCAGTACCCGGACTAGCGGGAGACGTAGGCAAGAGACCCAGTACTTC.

The chain couples TRBV4-2 to TRBJ1-1; D might be TRBD1 (6 bases). Between the trimmed V and J ends, which lost 2 bases and 1 base, there was a span of 8 bases. The germline gives CDR1 LGHNA, CDR2 YNFKEQ. The CDR3 extends over 14 amino acids. The CDR3 region has the DNA TGTGCCAGCAGCCAACCGACAGGGAACACTGAAGCTTTCTTT. Protein sequence: CASSQPTGNTEAFF.

By share, this clonotype ranks as medium-sized. The CDR3 region is CASSPAQNSPLHF. Here the CDR3 DNA reads TGTGCCAGCAGCCCGGCTCAGAATTCACCCCTCCACTTT. This sequence joins TRBV6-6 and TRBJ1-6; no firm D call. V was cut by 6 bases and J by 7 bases, with 10 bases left in between. This CDR3 is 13 amino acids long. Germline CDR1 reads MNHNY; CDR2 reads SVGAGI (reference sequence).

Points on this clonotype: The conserved phenylalanine or tryptophan is not found at the CDR3 terminus, so this likely reflects a read error. The chain combines TRBV6-6 with TRBJ2-1, with D hard to call. Looked up from germline, CDR1 is MNHNY and CDR2 is SVGAGI (reference sequence). The CDR3 runs 14 residues. With 6 bases removed from V and 12 bases from J, the gap between germline ends came to 21 bases. Here the CDR3 reads CASSPDRTVSWQFL. CDR3 DNA: TGTGCCAGCAGCCCTGACCGGACGGTAAGCTGGCAGTTCTTA.

The genes are TRBV19 and TRBJ1-2; 8 bases line up with TRBD1. Losses at the gene ends were 5 bases for V and 4 bases for J; bases not matched to a gene: 3. Germline-derived CDR1 and CDR2 are LNHDA and SQIVND (reference sequence). There are 13 residues in the CDR3. The CDR3 nucleotides are TGTGCCAGTAGTGGACAGGGCCCCTATGGCTACACCTTC. Its protein is CASSGQGPYGYTF.

Comments on this clonotype: This may be a read error, as it is one base from a much larger clone. The chain recombines TRBV5-4 with TRBJ1-6; no reliable D call. Germline-derived CDR1 and CDR2 are SGHNT and YYREEE (reference sequence). The ends were cut back, 2 bases at V and 10 bases at J, with 7 bases in the middle. The length of the CDR3 is 12 residues. CDR3 in amino acids: CASSFVDSPLHF. CDR3 DNA: TGTGCCAGCAGCTTCGTGGACTCACCCCTCCACTTT.

This clonotype was observed a single time. Germline and junction disagree at one end, which may indicate a read error. The chain combines TRBV7-7 with TRBJ2-2; 9 positions agree with TRBD2. Germline assignment: CDR1 SSHAT and CDR2 FNYEAQ (reference sequence). CDR3 size: 14 residues. The DNA for the CDR3 is TGTGCTAGCAGTTTAGCGGGGGACACCGGGGAGCTGTTTTTT. Amino acids: CASSLAGDTGELFF.

This clonotype came up a few times. The chain uses TRBV6-1 and TRBJ2-1; D might be TRBD2 (6 bases). The CDR3 runs 16 residues. From germline, CDR1 is MNHNS and CDR2 SASEGT. Trimming took off 6 bases at V and 6 bases at J, with 21 bases between the two ends. The CDR3 DNA follows: TGTGCCAGCAGAGAATTTAGCGGATTATATATCAATGAGCAGTTCTTC. Translating gives CASREFSGLYINEQFF.

In its sample, this clonotype is medium-sized (0.01 to 0.1%). The chain has TRBV19 and TRBJ1-2; 12 bases agree with TRBD1. The CDR3 has 19 residues. V trimming: 7 bases; J trimming: 0 bases; junction bases outside the gene matches: 15. Germline V gene data show CDR1 as LNHDA and CDR2 as SQIVND (reference sequence). This CDR3 is CASTDWDRGRGGANYGYTF. The CDR3 DNA sequence: TGTGCCAGTACGGATTGGGACAGGGGGCGCGGGGGAGCTAACTATGGCTACACCTTC.

The rearrangement links TRBV4-3 to TRBJ2-5; TRBD2 aligns across 15 bases. After removal of 0 bases from V and 0 bases from J, the junction contained 8 bases not matched to a gene. Germline CDR1 LGHNA, CDR2 YSLEER. This CDR3 spans 20 amino acids. DNA for the CDR3: TGCGCCAGCAGCCAAGATCGCAGGGGGACTAGCGGGGGGTACCAAGAGACCCAGTACTTC. Translation gives CASSQDRRGTSGGYQETQYF.

The chain carries TRBV15 and TRBJ1-1; maybe TRBD1 (6 bases). V dropped 1 base and J dropped 8 bases, with 11 bases sitting between them. CDR3 length: 13 amino acids. Germline V CDR1 and CDR2: LNHNV, YYDKDF (reference sequence). The CDR3 DNA is TGTGCCACCAGCAGAGTATCAGACAGGGAAGCTTTCTTT. Translation: CATSRVSDREAFF.

V usage is TRBV7-2 and J usage is TRBJ2-1; 8 positions agree with TRBD1. CDR3 length: 15 amino acids. Germline-derived CDR1 and CDR2 are SGHTA and FQGNSA. With 1 base clipped from V and 7 bases from J, the junction kept 6 bases outside the gene matches. The CDR3: CASSLEARGLNEQFF. The CDR3 DNA is TGTGCCAGCAGCTTAGAGGCCAGGGGGCTTAATGAGCAGTTCTTC.

This clonotype was found a few times. The V call is TRBV6-1, the J call TRBJ1-5; tentatively, D is TRBD1 (5 bases). The V gene's germline CDR1 is MNHNS and CDR2 SASEGT. CDR3 length: 14 residues. The V end was cut by 7 bases, the J end by 4 bases, with 14 bases between. DNA of the CDR3: TGTGCCAGCACTGGGACTGCAACGAATCAGCCCCAGCATTTT. This encodes CASTGTATNQPQHF.

This clonotype was counted a few times. The chain combines TRBV19 with TRBJ2-1; tentative D call: TRBD1 (6 bases). Germline CDR1 is LNHDA and CDR2 is SQIVND (reference sequence). V lost 8 bases, J lost 7 bases, and 18 bases lay in between. This CDR3 contains 14 residues. The CDR3 DNA reads as TGTGCCAGTCAGGGGCTAGTGGATGAGAATGAGCAGTTCTTC. Protein: CASQGLVDENEQFF.

By sample fraction, this clonotype is medium-sized. V gene TRBV13 combines with J gene TRBJ2-3, with TRBD2 matching over 7 bases. Germline CDR1 is PRHDT and CDR2 is FYEKMQ (reference sequence). V shed 5 bases and J 4 bases; nucleotides not matched to a gene: 21. The CDR3 sequence is 19 residues long. CDR3 nucleotides: TGTGCCAGCAGCCTCAACACCCTCTTACTAGCGTCGAGAGCAGATACGCAGTATTTT. Protein product: CASSLNTLLLASRADTQYF. Using reference TRBV13 and TRBJ2-3 for the parts outside the CDR3, the full variable domain is AAGVIQSPRHLIKEKRETATLKCYPIPRHDTVYWYQQGPGQDPQFLISFYEKMQSDKGSIPDRFSAQQFSDYHSELNMSSLELGDSALYFCASSLNTLLLASRADTQYFGPGTRLTVL.

Concerning this clonotype: One junction end disagrees with the germline gene, perhaps due to a read error. This chain links TRBV11-1 with TRBJ1-3; TRBD1 aligns across 8 bases. The CDR3 runs 16 residues. The germline CDR1 and CDR2 sequences are SGHAT and FQDESV (reference sequence). The CDR3 DNA reads TGCGCCAGCAGCCACGGACCGGGACAGGTGGGAAACACCATATATTTT. Amino acid sequence: CASSHGPGQVGNTIYF.